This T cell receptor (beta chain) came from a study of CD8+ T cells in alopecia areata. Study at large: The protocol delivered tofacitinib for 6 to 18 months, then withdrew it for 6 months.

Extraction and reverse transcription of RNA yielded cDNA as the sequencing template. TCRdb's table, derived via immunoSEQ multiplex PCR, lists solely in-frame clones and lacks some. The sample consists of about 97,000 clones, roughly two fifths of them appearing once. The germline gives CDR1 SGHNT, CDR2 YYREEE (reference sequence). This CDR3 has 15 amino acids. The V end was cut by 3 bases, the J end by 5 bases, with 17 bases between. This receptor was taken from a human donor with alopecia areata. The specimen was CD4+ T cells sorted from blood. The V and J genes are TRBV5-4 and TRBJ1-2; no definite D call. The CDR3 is CASSWTGGRWYGYTF. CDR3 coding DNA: TGTGCCAGCAGCTGGACGGGAGGAAGGTGGTATGGCTACACCTTC.